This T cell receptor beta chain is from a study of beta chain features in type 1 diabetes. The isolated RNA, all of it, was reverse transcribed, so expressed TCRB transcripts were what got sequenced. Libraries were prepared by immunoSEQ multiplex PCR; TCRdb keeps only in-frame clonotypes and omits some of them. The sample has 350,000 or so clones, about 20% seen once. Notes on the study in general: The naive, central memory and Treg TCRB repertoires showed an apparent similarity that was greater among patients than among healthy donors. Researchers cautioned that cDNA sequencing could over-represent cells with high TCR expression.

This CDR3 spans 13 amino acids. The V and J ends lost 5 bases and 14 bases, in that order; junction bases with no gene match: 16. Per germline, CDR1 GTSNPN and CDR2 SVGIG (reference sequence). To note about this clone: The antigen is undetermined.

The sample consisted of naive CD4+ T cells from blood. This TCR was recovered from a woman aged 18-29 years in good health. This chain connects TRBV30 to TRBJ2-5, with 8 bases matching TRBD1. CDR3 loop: CAWSSGQVSRLYF. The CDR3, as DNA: TGTGCCTGGTCTTCGGGACAGGTTTCTCGCTTATACTTC.